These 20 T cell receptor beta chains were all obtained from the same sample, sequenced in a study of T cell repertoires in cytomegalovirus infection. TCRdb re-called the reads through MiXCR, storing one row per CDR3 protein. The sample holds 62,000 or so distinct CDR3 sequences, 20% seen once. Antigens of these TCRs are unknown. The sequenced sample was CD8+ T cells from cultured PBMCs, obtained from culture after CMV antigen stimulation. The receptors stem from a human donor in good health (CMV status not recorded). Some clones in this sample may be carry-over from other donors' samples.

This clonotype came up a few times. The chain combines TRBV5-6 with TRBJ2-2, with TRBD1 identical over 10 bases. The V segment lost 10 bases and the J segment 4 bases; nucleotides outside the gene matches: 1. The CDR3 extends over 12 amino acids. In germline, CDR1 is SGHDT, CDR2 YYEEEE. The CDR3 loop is CAGQGGTGELFF. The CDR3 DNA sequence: TGTGCCGGACAGGGGGGCACCGGGGAGCTGTTTTTT.

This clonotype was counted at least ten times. The CDR3 sequence: CASEKGGQPQHF. The DNA for the CDR3 is TGTGCCAGTGAAAAGGGGGGTCAGCCCCAGCATTTT. The chain couples TRBV12-3 or TRBV12-4 to TRBJ1-5; maybe TRBD1 (6 bases). Trimming took off 9 bases at V and 6 bases at J, with 12 bases between the two ends. The CDR3 covers 12 residues.

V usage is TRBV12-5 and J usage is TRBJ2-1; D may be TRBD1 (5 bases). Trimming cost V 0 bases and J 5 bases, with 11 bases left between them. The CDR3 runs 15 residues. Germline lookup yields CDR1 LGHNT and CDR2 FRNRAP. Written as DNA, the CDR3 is TGTGCTAGTGGTTTGGTTAGGGGTGGAGACAATGAGCAGTTCTTC. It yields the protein CASGLVRGGDNEQFF.

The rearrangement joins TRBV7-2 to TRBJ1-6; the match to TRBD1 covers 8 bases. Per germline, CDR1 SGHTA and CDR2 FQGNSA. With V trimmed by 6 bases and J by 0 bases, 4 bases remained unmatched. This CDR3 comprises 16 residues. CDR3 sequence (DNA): TGTGCCAGCAGGGACAGGGCAAGCTCCTATAATTCACCCCTCCACTTT. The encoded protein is CASRDRASSYNSPLHF.

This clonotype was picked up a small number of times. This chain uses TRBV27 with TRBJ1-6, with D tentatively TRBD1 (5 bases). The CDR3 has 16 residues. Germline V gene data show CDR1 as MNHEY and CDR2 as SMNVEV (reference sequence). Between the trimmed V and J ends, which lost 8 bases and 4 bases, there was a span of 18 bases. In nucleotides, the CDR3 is TGTGCCAGCGGTCAACTCGGGACGGAATATAATTCACCCCTCCACTTT. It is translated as CASGQLGTEYNSPLHF.

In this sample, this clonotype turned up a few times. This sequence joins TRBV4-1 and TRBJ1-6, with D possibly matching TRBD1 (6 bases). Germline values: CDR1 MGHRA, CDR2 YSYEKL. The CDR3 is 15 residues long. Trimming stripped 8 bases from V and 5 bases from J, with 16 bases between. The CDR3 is CASGQGGYNNSPLHF. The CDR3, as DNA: TGCGCCAGCGGACAAGGGGGTTATAATAATTCACCCCTCCACTTT.

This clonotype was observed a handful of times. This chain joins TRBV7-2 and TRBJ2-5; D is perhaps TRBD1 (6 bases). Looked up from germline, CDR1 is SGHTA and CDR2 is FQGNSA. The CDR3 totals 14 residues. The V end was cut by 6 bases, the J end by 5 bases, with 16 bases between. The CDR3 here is CASRAGTSWETQYF. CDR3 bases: TGTGCCAGCAGAGCCGGGACATCATGGGAGACCCAGTACTTC.

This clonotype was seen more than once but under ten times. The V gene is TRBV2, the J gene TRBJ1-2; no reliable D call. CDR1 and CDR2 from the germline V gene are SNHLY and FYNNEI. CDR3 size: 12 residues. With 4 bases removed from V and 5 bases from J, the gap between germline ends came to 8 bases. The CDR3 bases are TGTGCCAGCAGTGCAGGACTGTATGGCTACACCTTC. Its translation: CASSAGLYGYTF.

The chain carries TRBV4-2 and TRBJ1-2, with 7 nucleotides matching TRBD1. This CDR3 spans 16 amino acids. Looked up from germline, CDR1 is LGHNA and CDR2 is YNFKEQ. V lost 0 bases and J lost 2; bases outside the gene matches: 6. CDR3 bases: TGTGCCAGCAGCCAAGATCAAGGACAGGCGAACTATGGCTACACCTTC. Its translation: CASSQDQGQANYGYTF.

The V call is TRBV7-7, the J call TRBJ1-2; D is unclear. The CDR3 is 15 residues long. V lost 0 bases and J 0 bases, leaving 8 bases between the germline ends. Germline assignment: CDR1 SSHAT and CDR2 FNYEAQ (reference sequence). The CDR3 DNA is TGTGCCAGCAGCTTAGCTTTCATACCTAACTATGGCTACACCTTC. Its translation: CASSLAFIPNYGYTF.

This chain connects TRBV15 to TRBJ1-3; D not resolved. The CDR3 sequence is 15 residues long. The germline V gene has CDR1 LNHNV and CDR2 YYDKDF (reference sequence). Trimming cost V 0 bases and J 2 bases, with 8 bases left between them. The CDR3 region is CATSRDTGTGNTIYF. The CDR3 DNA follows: TGTGCCACCAGCAGAGATACGGGGACTGGAAACACCATATATTTT.

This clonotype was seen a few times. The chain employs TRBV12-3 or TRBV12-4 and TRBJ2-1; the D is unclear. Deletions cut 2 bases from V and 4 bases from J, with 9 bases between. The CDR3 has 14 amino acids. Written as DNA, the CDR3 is TGTGCCAGCAGTTTACGGGCCCTTTACAATGAGCAGTTCTTC. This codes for CASSLRALYNEQFF.

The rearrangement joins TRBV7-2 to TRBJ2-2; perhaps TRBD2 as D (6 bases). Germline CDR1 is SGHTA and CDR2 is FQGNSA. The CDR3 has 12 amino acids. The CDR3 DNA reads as TGTGCGAGGCGGGAAGGGACCGGGGAGCTGTTTTTT. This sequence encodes CARREGTGELFF.

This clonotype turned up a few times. The CDR3 DNA sequence: TGTGCCAGCAGCCTGGAAAAGCTCCGGGAGCAGTACTTC. Residues: CASSLEKLREQYF. The chain has TRBV7-2 and TRBJ2-7; D is unresolved. Trimming pared 5 bases from V and 7 bases from J, leaving 15 bases between. The CDR3 spans 13 residues. In germline, CDR1 is SGHTA, CDR2 FQGNSA.

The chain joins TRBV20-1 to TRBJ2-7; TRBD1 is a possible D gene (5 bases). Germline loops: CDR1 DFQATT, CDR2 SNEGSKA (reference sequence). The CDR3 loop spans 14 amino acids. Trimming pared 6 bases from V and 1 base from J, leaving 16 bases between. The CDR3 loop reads CSAPKQGASYEQYF. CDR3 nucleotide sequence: TGCAGTGCCCCTAAACAAGGGGCATCCTACGAGCAGTACTTC.

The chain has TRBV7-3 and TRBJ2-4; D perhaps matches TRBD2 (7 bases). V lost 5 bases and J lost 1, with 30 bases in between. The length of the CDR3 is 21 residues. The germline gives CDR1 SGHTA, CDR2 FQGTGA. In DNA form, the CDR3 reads TGTGCCAGCAGCCTTATGGTTGATGTCGGGAAAAGGGGGGGGGCCAAAAACATTCAGTACTTC. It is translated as CASSLMVDVGKRGGAKNIQYF. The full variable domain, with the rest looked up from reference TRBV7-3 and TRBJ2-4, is GAGVSQTPSNKVTEKGKYVELRCDPISGHTALYWYRQSLGQGPEFLIYFQGTGAADDSGLPNDRFFAVRPEGSVSTLKIQRTERGDSAVYLCASSLMVDVGKRGGAKNIQYFGAGTRLSVL.

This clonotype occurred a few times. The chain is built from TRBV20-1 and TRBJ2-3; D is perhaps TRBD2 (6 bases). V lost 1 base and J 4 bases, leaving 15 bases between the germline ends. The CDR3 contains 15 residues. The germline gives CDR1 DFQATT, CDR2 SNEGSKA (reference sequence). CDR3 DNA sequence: TGCAGTGCTAGAGCGTTTCAGGGAGGTCCAGATACGCAGTATTTT. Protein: CSARAFQGGPDTQYF.

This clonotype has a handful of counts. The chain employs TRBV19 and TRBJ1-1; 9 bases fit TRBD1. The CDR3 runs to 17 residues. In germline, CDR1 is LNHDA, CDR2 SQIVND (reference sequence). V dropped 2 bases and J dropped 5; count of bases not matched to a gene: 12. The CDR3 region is CASSIRAPDRGDTEAFF. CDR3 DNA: TGTGCCAGTAGTATAAGGGCCCCTGACAGGGGGGATACTGAAGCTTTCTTT.

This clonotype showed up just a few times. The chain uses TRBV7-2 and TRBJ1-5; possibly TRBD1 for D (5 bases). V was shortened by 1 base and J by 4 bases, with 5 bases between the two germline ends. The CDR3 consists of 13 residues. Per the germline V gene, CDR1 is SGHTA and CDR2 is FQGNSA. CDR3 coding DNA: TGTGCCAGCAGCTTAGGACAGAATCAGCCCCAGCATTTT. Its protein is CASSLGQNQPQHF.

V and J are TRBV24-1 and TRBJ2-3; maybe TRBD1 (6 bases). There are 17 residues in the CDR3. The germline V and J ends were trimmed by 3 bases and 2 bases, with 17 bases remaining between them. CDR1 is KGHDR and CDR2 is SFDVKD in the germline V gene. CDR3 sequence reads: CATSDNTGSFNTDTQYF. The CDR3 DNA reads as TGTGCCACCAGTGATAACACAGGGTCTTTCAACACAGATACGCAGTATTTT.